This T cell receptor (beta chain) came from a study of T cell repertoires in cytomegalovirus infection. TCRdb called the reads again in MiXCR, with one record for every CDR3 protein. This table has about 360,000 distinct CDR3 sequences, around 18% appearing once. The length of the CDR3 is 14 residues. Germline loops: CDR1 SGHKS, CDR2 YYEKEE (reference sequence). Trimming cost V 4 bases and J 7 bases, with 17 bases left between them. This chain joins TRBV5-5 and TRBJ1-2; D is possibly TRBD1 (5 bases). Sequencing was performed on PBMCs. The sequence derives from a human donor in good health (CMV status not recorded). Some clones in this sample may be carry-over from other donors' samples. In DNA, the CDR3 is TGTGCCAGCAGCCCTGCCCATGGGGCTGGTGGCTACACCTTC. Translation: CASSPAHGAGGYTF.